This T cell receptor beta chain derives from a study of early T cells in non-severe SARS-CoV-2 infection. The overall study: Bulk RNA from unsorted whole blood was sequenced; chains were unpaired.

The trim removed 2 bases at V and 9 bases at J, leaving 13 bases unmatched. Germline lookup yields CDR1 SEHNR and CDR2 FQNEAQ (reference sequence). This CDR3 is built from 15 residues. Unique molecular identifiers were attached to individual cDNA molecules. One entry per CDR3 protein results from TCRdb running MiXCR on the 5' RACE reads. This table holds about 94,000 distinct CDR3 sequences, about 13% found once. Study results and limitations: Using VDJdb, the matching emphasized anti-spike CD8 responses while missing private and CD4 specificities.

A word on this clonotype: Antigen specificity is unknown.

V and J are TRBV7-9 and TRBJ2-7; 7 nucleotides match TRBD2. The sequenced sample was whole blood. The sequence derives from an adult who was a healthcare worker with PCR-confirmed SARS-CoV-2 infection or an uninfected control (not recorded which). CDR3 coding DNA: TGTGCCAGCAGCTTACGCATGGCCGGGGGGTCCGCGCAGTACTTC. It encodes CASSLRMAGGSAQYF.